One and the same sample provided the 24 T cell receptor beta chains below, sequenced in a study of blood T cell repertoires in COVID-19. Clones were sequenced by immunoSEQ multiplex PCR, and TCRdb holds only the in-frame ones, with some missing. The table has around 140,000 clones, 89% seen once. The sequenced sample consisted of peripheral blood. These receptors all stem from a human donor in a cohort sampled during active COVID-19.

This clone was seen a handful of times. The CDR3 is CASSPGQEGGYTF. The CDR3 coding sequence is TGTGCCAGCAGCCCCGGACAGGAAGGGGGCTACACCTTC. The chain combines TRBV7-9 with TRBJ1-2; 7 positions match TRBD1. V shed 5 bases, J shed 8 bases, and the junction held 8 bases outside the gene matches. The CDR3 is 13 residues long. From germline, CDR1 is SEHNR and CDR2 FQNEAQ (reference sequence). The complete variable domain, with remaining parts taken from reference TRBV7-9 and TRBJ1-2, reads DTGVSQNPRHKITKRGQNVTFRCDPISEHNRLYWYRQTLGQGPEFLTYFQNEAQLEKSRLLSDRFSAERPKGSFSTLEIQRTEQGDSAMYLCASSPGQEGGYTFGSGTRLTVV.

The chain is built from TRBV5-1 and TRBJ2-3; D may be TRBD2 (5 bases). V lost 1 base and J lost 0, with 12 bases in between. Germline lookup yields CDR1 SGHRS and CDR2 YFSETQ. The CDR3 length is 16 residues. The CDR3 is CASSLRARTSTDTQYF. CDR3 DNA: TGCGCCAGCAGCTTGAGGGCTAGGACTAGCACAGATACGCAGTATTTT.

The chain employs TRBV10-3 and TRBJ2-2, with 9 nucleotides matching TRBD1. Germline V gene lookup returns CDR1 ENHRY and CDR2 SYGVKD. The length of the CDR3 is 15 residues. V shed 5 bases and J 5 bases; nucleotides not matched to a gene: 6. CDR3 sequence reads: CAISTGQGATGELFF. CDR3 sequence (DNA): TGTGCCATCAGTACGGGACAGGGCGCTACCGGGGAGCTGTTTTTT.

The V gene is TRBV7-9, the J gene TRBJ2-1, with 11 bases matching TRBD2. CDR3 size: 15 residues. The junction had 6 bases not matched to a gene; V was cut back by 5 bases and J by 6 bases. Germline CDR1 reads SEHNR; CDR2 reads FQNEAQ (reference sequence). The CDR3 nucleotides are TGTGCCAGCAGCCAACTAGCGGGGGTGTCCAATGAGCAGTTCTTC. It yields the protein CASSQLAGVSNEQFF.

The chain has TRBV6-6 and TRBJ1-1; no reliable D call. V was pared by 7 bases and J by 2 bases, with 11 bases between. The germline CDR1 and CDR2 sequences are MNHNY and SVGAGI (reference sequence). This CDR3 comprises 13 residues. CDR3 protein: CASTIYINTEAFF. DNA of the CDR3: TGTGCCAGCACCATATACATCAACACTGAAGCTTTCTTT.

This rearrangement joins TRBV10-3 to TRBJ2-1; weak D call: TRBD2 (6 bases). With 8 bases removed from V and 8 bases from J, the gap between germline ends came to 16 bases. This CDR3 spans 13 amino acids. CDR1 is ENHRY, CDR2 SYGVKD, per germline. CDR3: CAIPRSGSDEQFF. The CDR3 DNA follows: TGTGCCATCCCCAGAAGCGGGTCTGATGAGCAGTTCTTC.

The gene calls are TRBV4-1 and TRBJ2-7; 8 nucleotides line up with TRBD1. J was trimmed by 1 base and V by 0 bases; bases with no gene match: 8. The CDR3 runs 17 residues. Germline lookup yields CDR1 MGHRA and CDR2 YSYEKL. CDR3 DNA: TGCGCCAGCAGCCAAGAATTCAGGACAGGGAGGTCCTACGAGCAGTACTTC. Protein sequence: CASSQEFRTGRSYEQYF.

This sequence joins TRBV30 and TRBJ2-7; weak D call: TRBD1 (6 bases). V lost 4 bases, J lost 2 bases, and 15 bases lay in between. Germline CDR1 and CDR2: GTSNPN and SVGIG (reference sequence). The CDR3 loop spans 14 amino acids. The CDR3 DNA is TGTGCCTGGACTGGTGGGGGCCGGACCTACGAGCAGTACTTC. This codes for CAWTGGGRTYEQYF.

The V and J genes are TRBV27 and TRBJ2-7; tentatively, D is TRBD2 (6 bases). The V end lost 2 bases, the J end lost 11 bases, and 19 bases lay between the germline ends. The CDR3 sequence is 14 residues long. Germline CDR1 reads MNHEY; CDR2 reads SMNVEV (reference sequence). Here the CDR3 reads CASSLAGRVDSKYF. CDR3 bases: TGTGCCAGCAGTTTAGCGGGACGAGTCGATTCTAAGTACTTC.

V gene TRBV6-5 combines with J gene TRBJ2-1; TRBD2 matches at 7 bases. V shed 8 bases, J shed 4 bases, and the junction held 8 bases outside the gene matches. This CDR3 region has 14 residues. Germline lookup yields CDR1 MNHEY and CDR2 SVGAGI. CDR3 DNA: TGTGCCAGCCGGGGCGAGCGGGGTTACAATGAGCAGTTCTTC. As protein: CASRGERGYNEQFF.

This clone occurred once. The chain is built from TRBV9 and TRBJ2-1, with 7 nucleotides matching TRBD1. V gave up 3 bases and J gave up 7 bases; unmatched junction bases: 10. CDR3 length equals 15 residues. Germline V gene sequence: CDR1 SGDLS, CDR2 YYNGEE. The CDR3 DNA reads TGTGCCAGCAGCGCCGACCGACAGGGTCGGAATGAGCAGTTCTTC. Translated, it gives CASSADRQGRNEQFF.

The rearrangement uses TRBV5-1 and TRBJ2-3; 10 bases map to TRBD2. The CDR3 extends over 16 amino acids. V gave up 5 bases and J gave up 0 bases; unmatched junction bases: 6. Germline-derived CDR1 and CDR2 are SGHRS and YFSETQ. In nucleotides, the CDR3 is TGCGCCAGCAGTACTAGCGGGGCTCCTAGCACAGATACGCAGTATTTT. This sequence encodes CASSTSGAPSTDTQYF. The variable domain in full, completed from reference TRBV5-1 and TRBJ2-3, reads KAGVTQTPRYLIKTRGQQVTLSCSPISGHRSVSWYQQTPGQGLQFLFEYFSETQRNKGNFPGRFSGRQFSNSRSEMNVSTLELGDSALYLCASSTSGAPSTDTQYFGPGTRLTVL.

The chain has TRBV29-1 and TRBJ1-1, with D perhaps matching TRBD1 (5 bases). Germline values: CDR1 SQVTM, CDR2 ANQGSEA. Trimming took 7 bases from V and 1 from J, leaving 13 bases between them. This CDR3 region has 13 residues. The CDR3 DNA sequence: TGCAGCGCGCGGAGGGGAGGGAACACTGAAGCTTTCTTT. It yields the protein CSARRGGNTEAFF.

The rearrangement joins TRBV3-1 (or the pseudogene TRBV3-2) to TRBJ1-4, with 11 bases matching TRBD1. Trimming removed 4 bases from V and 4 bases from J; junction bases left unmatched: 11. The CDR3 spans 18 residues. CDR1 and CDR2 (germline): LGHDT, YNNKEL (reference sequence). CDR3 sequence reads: CASSPIPGQGGLNEKLFF. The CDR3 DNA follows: TGTGCCAGCAGCCCAATACCGGGACAGGGGGGCCTTAATGAAAAACTGTTTTTT.

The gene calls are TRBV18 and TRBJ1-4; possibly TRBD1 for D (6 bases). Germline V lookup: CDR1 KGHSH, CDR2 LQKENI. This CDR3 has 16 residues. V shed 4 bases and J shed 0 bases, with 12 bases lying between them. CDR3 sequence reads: CASSRGQIATNEKLFF. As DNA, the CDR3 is TGTGCCAGCTCACGCGGACAGATTGCAACTAATGAAAAACTGTTTTTT.

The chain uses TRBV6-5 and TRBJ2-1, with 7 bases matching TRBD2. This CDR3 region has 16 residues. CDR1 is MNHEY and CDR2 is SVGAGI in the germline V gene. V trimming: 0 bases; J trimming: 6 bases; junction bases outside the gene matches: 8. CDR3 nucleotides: TGTGCCAGCAGTTACTCGCCCAGCGGGGCGTCCAATGAGCAGTTCTTC. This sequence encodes CASSYSPSGASNEQFF.

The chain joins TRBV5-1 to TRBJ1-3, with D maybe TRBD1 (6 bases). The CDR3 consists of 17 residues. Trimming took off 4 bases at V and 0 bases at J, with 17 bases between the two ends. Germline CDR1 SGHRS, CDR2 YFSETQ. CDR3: CASSAAIGRGSGNTIYF. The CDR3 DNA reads TGCGCCAGCAGCGCAGCTATTGGCAGGGGCTCTGGAAACACCATATATTTT.

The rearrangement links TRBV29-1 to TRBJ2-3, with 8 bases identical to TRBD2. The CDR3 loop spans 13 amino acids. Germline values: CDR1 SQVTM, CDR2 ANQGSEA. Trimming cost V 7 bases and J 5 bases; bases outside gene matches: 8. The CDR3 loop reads CSEAGAQGDTQYF. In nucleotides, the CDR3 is TGCAGCGAAGCGGGGGCGCAGGGAGATACGCAGTATTTT.

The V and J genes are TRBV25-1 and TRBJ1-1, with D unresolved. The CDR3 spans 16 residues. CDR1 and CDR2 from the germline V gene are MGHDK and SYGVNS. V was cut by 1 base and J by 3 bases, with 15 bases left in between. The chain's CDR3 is CASSESLSSADTEAFF. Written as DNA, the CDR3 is TGTGCCAGCAGTGAATCTCTTTCTAGCGCGGACACTGAAGCTTTCTTT.

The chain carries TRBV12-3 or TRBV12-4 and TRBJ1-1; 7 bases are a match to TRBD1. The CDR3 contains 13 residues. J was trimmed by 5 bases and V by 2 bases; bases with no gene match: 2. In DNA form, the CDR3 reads TGTGCCAGCAGTTTAACAGGGGAGACTGAAGCTTTCTTT. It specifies CASSLTGETEAFF.

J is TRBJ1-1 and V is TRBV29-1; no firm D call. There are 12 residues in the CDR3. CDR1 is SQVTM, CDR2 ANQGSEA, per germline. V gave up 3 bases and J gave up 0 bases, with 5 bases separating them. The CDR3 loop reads CSVDLMNTEAFF. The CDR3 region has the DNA TGCAGCGTTGATCTTATGAACACTGAAGCTTTCTTT.

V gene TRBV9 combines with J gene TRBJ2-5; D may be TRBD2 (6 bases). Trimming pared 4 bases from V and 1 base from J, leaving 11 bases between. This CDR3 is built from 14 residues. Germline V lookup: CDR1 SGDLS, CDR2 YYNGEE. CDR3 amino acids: CASSPGLLQETQYF. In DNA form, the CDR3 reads TGTGCCAGCAGCCCCGGACTACTCCAAGAGACCCAGTACTTC.

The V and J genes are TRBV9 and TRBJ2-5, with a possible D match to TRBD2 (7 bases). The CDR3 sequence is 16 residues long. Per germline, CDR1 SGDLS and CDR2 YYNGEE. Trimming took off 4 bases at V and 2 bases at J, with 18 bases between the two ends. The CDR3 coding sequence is TGTGCCAGCAGCCGAGGGGCGGGGGCTCGACAAGAGACCCAGTACTTC. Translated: CASSRGAGARQETQYF.

In nucleotides, the CDR3 is TGTGCCACCAGCAGAGATCCGGGACAGGGAATAGAGAACACTGAAGCTTTCTTT. It specifies CATSRDPGQGIENTEAFF. V gene TRBV15 combines with J gene TRBJ1-1; TRBD1 agrees at 9 bases. The V gene end was trimmed by 0 bases and the J gene end by 1 base; junction bases not matched to a gene: 9. The CDR3 runs 18 residues. Per germline, CDR1 LNHNV and CDR2 YYDKDF (reference sequence).